Listed here is a single T cell receptor (beta chain). Antigen unknown. The sample belongs to a study of graft-versus-host responses after intestinal transplantation. Study details: Uniformly, recipients were administered anti-thymocyte globulin induction with subsequent tacrolimus and steroids for around 3 years.

Trimming took off 3 bases at V and 4 bases at J, with 12 bases between the two ends. The CDR3 has 15 amino acids. Germline CDR1 is SGHVS and CDR2 is FQNEAQ. Findings of the study overall: Among recipient marrow samples, GvH clones were found; some appeared first in ileum or blood.

Sequencing used immunoSEQ multiplex PCR; TCRdb keeps in-frame clones, though not all of them. The sample contains 57,000 or so clones, around nine tenths of which appear only once. The source material was PBMCs, sampled less than 130 days after intestinal transplantation. The TCR comes from a human patient who received an intestinal transplant, so some T cells may come from the graft donor. J is TRBJ2-2 and V is TRBV7-8, with D perhaps matching TRBD1 (6 bases). The chain's CDR3 is CASSFGGRGTGELFF. The CDR3 nucleotides are TGTGCCAGCAGCTTTGGGGGCAGGGGCACCGGGGAGCTGTTTTTT.